One T cell receptor beta chain is described in this entry. What it binds is not known. The junction does not match germline at one end; this may be a read error. This entry comes from a study of cytomegalovirus exposure and HLA in healthy donors. General study results and limits: DRB1 showed the most TCR associations and HLA-C the fewest in a later analysis, as rates varied by HLA locus. TCR beta V- and J-gene trimming was later associated with a missense DCLRE1C variant. Relative to the approximately 660-donor mean, N-insertions were reportedly fewer in an Asian-associated ancestry cluster in a later analysis. There were under 200 TCR beta chains listed as cytomegalovirus-associated.

60 Vbeta and 13 Jbeta primers were used in PCR. Profiled with immunoSEQ multiplex PCR; TCRdb holds only in-frame clones, not every one. The data show some 180,000 clones, roughly 74% seen once. Germline-derived CDR1 and CDR2 are LNHNV and YYDKDF (reference sequence). This CDR3 contains 13 residues. J is TRBJ2-7 and V is TRBV15, with 8 bases identical to TRBD1. The sequenced material came from PBMCs. The TCR sequence derives from a female donor in good health and CMV-seronegative. The CDR3 DNA sequence: TGTGCCACCGGCAGGACAGGGTTCTACGAGCAGTACTTC. This translates into CATGRTGFYEQYF.